The 28 T cell receptor beta chains listed next were all sequenced from one sample in a study of vaccination and CD4 T cells after COVID-19. The Oncomine TCR Beta short-read assay generated sequence data from the DNA of cultured CD4+ T cells. A single record per CDR3 protein comes from TCRdb applying MiXCR to the PCR reads. The sample consists of about 6,000 distinct CDR3 sequences, around 79% of them appearing once. Treatment: roughly ten-day PBMC culture with coronavirus spike peptide pools or control peptides (ViraFEST assay). Their cognate antigens are unknown. Sequencing was done on a sample of CD4+ T cells from blood, cultured in vitro. The source of these receptors is a human donor who had recovered from COVID-19.

The chain's CDR3 is CASSFLRGAEQYF. In DNA form, the CDR3 reads TGTGCCAGCAGCTTCCTGAGGGGGGCCGAGCAGTACTTC. The J gene is TRBJ2-7, the V gene TRBV2, with D perhaps TRBD1 or TRBD2 (6 bases each). Trimming left V 6 bases short and J 6 bases short, with 15 bases between. In germline, CDR1 is SNHLY, CDR2 FYNNEI. The CDR3 length is 13 residues.

V gene TRBV6-5 combines with J gene TRBJ1-3, with D unresolved. This CDR3 comprises 14 residues. The germline CDR1 and CDR2 sequences are MNHEY and SVGAGI. V was cut by 2 bases and J by 1 base, with 6 bases left in between. The CDR3 reads CASSYEESGNTIYF. The CDR3 coding sequence is TGTGCCAGCAGTTACGAGGAATCTGGAAACACCATATATTTT.

This rearrangement joins TRBV27 to TRBJ2-3; tentatively, D is TRBD1 or TRBD2 (5 bases each). CDR3 size: 15 residues. In germline, CDR1 is MNHEY, CDR2 SMNVEV (reference sequence). V was shortened by 9 bases and J by 0 bases, with 16 bases between the two germline ends. In DNA, the CDR3 is TGTGCCAGTGTGTCGAGGGGCCTGAGCACAGATACGCAGTATTTT. Amino acid sequence: CASVSRGLSTDTQYF.

The chain employs TRBV2 and TRBJ2-3, with 11 bases aligning to TRBD2. Germline CDR1 is SNHLY and CDR2 is FYNNEI. This CDR3 contains 16 residues. After removal of 7 bases from V and 3 bases from J, the junction contained 9 bases not matched to a gene. CDR3 DNA sequence: TGTGCCAGCACTCCGACTAGCGGGATGGAAACAGATACGCAGTATTTT. Translating gives CASTPTSGMETDTQYF.

This clonotype was recorded once. The chain links TRBV7-8 to TRBJ2-3; 9 bases are a match to TRBD2. V lost 2 bases to trimming and J lost 3 bases; unmatched junction nucleotides: 9. There are 17 residues in the CDR3. From germline, CDR1 is SGHVS and CDR2 FQNEAQ. The CDR3 protein is CASSLLAGGPSTDTQYF. In DNA form, the CDR3 reads TGTGCCAGCAGCTTATTGGCGGGAGGGCCCTCTACAGATACGCAGTATTTT.

The J gene is TRBJ2-5, the V gene TRBV20-1; the match to TRBD2 covers 9 bases. CDR1 DFQATT and CDR2 SNEGSKA come from the germline V gene (reference sequence). There are 19 residues in the CDR3. The V gene end was trimmed by 0 bases and the J gene end by 7 bases; junction bases not matched to a gene: 21. The CDR3 nucleotides are TGCAGTGCTAGAGATTTTCTAAGGCGGGAGGGCTCTCCCCCGGCGACCCAGTACTTC. It translates to CSARDFLRREGSPPATQYF.

V gene TRBV7-9 combines with J gene TRBJ1-2; tentatively, D is TRBD1 (5 bases). Germline loops: CDR1 SEHNR, CDR2 FQNEAQ (reference sequence). Trimming shortened V by 0 bases and J by 4 bases, and 12 bases separated the two germline ends. The CDR3 totals 15 residues. The CDR3 DNA reads as TGTGCCAGCAGCTTAGCGGCAGGGAGGGCCTATGGCTACACCTTC. Protein product: CASSLAAGRAYGYTF. The entire variable domain, with the rest obtained from reference TRBV7-9 and TRBJ1-2, is as follows: DTGVSQNPRHKITKRGQNVTFRCDPISEHNRLYWYRQTLGQGPEFLTYFQNEAQLEKSRLLSDRFSAERPKGSFSTLEIQRTEQGDSAMYLCASSLAAGRAYGYTFGSGTRLTVV.

This clonotype appeared a few times. The chain joins TRBV20-1 to TRBJ1-5; D remains unclear. Germline values: CDR1 DFQATT, CDR2 SNEGSKA (reference sequence). The CDR3 spans 13 residues. The V and J ends lost 2 bases and 5 bases respectively, with 10 bases between them. Here the CDR3 DNA reads TGCAGTGCTAGACGTGACTTGGATCAGCCCCAGCATTTT. It yields the protein CSARRDLDQPQHF.

This rearrangement joins TRBV2 to TRBJ1-2; D call uncertain. The CDR3 length is 14 residues. The V and J ends lost 7 bases and 4 bases respectively, with 16 bases between them. CDR1 SNHLY and CDR2 FYNNEI come from the germline V gene. The CDR3 nucleotides read TGTGCCAGCATCCTCCAAGGTGGGCTCTATGGCTACACCTTC. Translated: CASILQGGLYGYTF.

The J gene is TRBJ1-1, the V gene TRBV20-1, with D possibly matching TRBD1 (5 bases). Germline V CDR1 and CDR2: DFQATT, SNEGSKA (reference sequence). The V end was cut by 3 bases, the J end by 7 bases, with 9 bases between. The CDR3 has 11 residues. The CDR3 sequence is CSASPTGEAFF. CDR3 sequence (DNA): TGCAGTGCTAGTCCCACAGGTGAAGCTTTCTTT.

J is TRBJ1-2 and V is TRBV2; D uncertain. Germline V CDR1 and CDR2: SNHLY, FYNNEI. This CDR3 is 15 amino acids long. V was pared by 1 base and J by 2 bases, with 11 bases between. CDR3 residues: CASSEVGRKNYGYTF. CDR3 nucleotide sequence: TGTGCCAGCAGTGAAGTCGGACGCAAAAACTATGGCTACACCTTC.

The rearrangement uses TRBV9 and TRBJ2-7, with D perhaps TRBD2 (5 bases). V gave up 4 bases and J gave up 2 bases, with 16 bases separating them. Per germline, CDR1 SGDLS and CDR2 YYNGEE. The CDR3 has 15 residues. The CDR3 sequence: CASSLGQATTYEQYF. CDR3 nucleotides: TGTGCCAGCAGCTTAGGGCAGGCGACTACCTACGAGCAGTACTTC.

This chain joins TRBV11-3 and TRBJ2-2, with a weak D call TRBD2 (6 bases). Trimming took 1 base from V and 4 from J, leaving 10 bases between them. The CDR3 totals 15 residues. Germline assignment: CDR1 SGHNT and CDR2 YENEEA. As DNA, the CDR3 is TGTGCCAGCAGCTTAGGACGCGGGGCCACCGGGGAGCTGTTTTTT. Residues: CASSLGRGATGELFF.

The V gene is TRBV10-3, the J gene TRBJ1-5; a possible D gene is TRBD1 (6 bases). The germline V gene has CDR1 ENHRY and CDR2 SYGVKD. This CDR3 is built from 16 residues. V lost 0 bases and J 3 bases, leaving 12 bases between the germline ends. The CDR3 coding sequence is TGTGCCATCAGTGAGTCGGACAGCGCCTTCAATCAGCCCCAGCATTTT. The encoded protein is CAISESDSAFNQPQHF.

The table lists this clonotype with a count of one. The V gene is TRBV27, the J gene TRBJ2-1; possible D gene TRBD2, 6 bases. This CDR3 is 15 amino acids long. Trimming left V 4 bases short and J 0 bases short, with 10 bases between. The germline gives CDR1 MNHEY, CDR2 SMNVEV (reference sequence). CDR3 sequence (DNA): TGTGCCAGCAGTTCCAGGAGGGTCTCCTACAATGAGCAGTTCTTC. This gives the protein CASSSRRVSYNEQFF.

The chain combines TRBV28 with TRBJ2-5, with 8 bases matching TRBD2. V trimming: 4 bases; J trimming: 3 bases; junction bases outside the gene matches: 13. The germline gives CDR1 MDHEN, CDR2 SYDVKM. CDR3 length: 17 residues. The CDR3 DNA sequence: TGTGCCAGCAGTTCGCTGGGGGCGGGCGGGGGGAAAGAGACCCAGTACTTC. The encoded protein is CASSSLGAGGGKETQYF.

This clonotype counts as medium-sized. This chain connects TRBV20-1 to TRBJ2-7, with 7 bases lining up with TRBD1. Losses at the gene ends were 5 bases for V and 2 bases for J; bases not matched to a gene: 6. Germline CDR1 reads DFQATT; CDR2 reads SNEGSKA (reference sequence). The CDR3 contains 13 residues. Here the CDR3 DNA reads TGCAGTGCTCCGGGACAGTGGACCTACGAGCAGTACTTC. It specifies CSAPGQWTYEQYF.

In this sample, this clonotype turned up a few times. The chain links TRBV5-3 to TRBJ2-1; 7 bases are a match to TRBD2. Being an ORF, TRBV5-3 has a function that is uncertain. J gave up 12 bases and V 3 bases, and 6 bases lay outside the gene matches. The CDR3 consists of 12 residues. The CDR3: CARSWGGMRQFF. CDR3 bases: TGTGCCAGAAGCTGGGGGGGGATGAGGCAGTTCTTC.

V is TRBV6-1 and J is TRBJ1-5; D may be TRBD1 (6 bases). Germline V gene sequence: CDR1 MNHNS, CDR2 SASEGT. Trimming left V 7 bases short and J 9 bases short, with 25 bases between. The CDR3 is 16 residues long. The CDR3 sequence: CASTSHPGTTYMPQHF. CDR3 bases: TGTGCCAGCACGAGTCACCCCGGGACAACCTATATGCCCCAGCATTTT.

The chain uses TRBV19 and TRBJ2-2; TRBD1 aligns across 9 bases. Germline CDR1 is LNHDA and CDR2 is SQIVND (reference sequence). The CDR3 contains 16 residues. Germline trimming cut 5 bases from V and 6 bases from J; bases unmatched to any gene: 10. In nucleotides, the CDR3 is TGTGCCAGTAGTTCTCCCCGGGACAGGGTTTCCGGGGAGCTGTTTTTT. Its protein product is CASSSPRDRVSGELFF.

This clonotype was found once. V usage is TRBV27 and J usage is TRBJ2-3; D is unresolved. Between the trimmed V and J ends, which lost 2 bases and 4 bases, there was a span of 13 bases. This CDR3 has 15 amino acids. Germline V gene lookup returns CDR1 MNHEY and CDR2 SMNVEV (reference sequence). The CDR3 protein is CASSLLEARPDTQYF. The CDR3 DNA is TGTGCCAGCAGTTTACTAGAAGCGCGCCCAGATACGCAGTATTTT.

The chain links TRBV5-1 to TRBJ1-1; 9 bases align to TRBD1. The CDR3 runs 14 residues. From germline, CDR1 is SGHRS and CDR2 YFSETQ. V lost 3 bases and J lost 4; bases outside the gene matches: 4. DNA for the CDR3: TGCGCCAGCAGCTCGGGACAGGGCGGCACTGAAGCTTTCTTT. It translates to CASSSGQGGTEAFF.

The chain uses TRBV18 and TRBJ1-5; D is perhaps TRBD1 (6 bases). The CDR3 runs 14 residues. The germline V gene encodes CDR1 KGHSH and CDR2 LQKENI. With 3 bases removed from V and 1 base from J, the gap between germline ends came to 7 bases. The CDR3 nucleotides read TGTGCCAGCTCACCCGGACAGAGCAATCAGCCCCAGCATTTT. Its protein is CASSPGQSNQPQHF.

The CDR3 region has the DNA TGTGCCAGCAGCTTAAGGACAGGGGGTAACTATGGCTACACCTTC. Residues: CASSLRTGGNYGYTF. This chain joins TRBV11-2 and TRBJ1-2; TRBD1 aligns across 10 bases. The CDR3 has 15 residues. Germline trimming cut 2 bases from V and 1 base from J; bases unmatched to any gene: 1. Germline V lookup: CDR1 SGHAT, CDR2 FQNNGV.

This rearrangement joins TRBV28 to TRBJ1-1; D not resolved. The CDR3 loop spans 12 amino acids. The germline V and J ends were trimmed by 7 bases and 5 bases, with 11 bases remaining between them. In germline, CDR1 is MDHEN, CDR2 SYDVKM. The CDR3 coding sequence is TGTGCCAGCACCCAAGCCGGAACTGAAGCTTTCTTT. It yields the protein CASTQAGTEAFF.

V gene TRBV20-1 combines with J gene TRBJ1-4, with D hard to call. CDR1 is DFQATT and CDR2 is SNEGSKA in the germline V gene (reference sequence). This CDR3 region has 13 residues. Trimming cost V 2 bases and J 7 bases, with 11 bases left between them. The CDR3 protein is CSARRHGGEKLFF. DNA of the CDR3: TGCAGTGCTAGAAGGCACGGCGGTGAAAAACTGTTTTTT.

This chain connects TRBV10-3 to TRBJ2-1; possible D gene TRBD2, 6 bases. Per the germline V gene, CDR1 is ENHRY and CDR2 is SYGVKD. Trimming removed 4 bases at V and 0 bases at J, with 10 bases between. This CDR3 is 15 amino acids long. CDR3 sequence reads: CAISVVAASYNEQFF. Written as DNA, the CDR3 is TGTGCCATCAGTGTGGTAGCGGCCTCCTACAATGAGCAGTTCTTC.

The J gene is TRBJ1-4, the V gene TRBV12-3 or TRBV12-4, with TRBD1 matching 8 bases. Losses at the gene ends were 5 bases for V and 15 bases for J; bases not matched to a gene: 8. The CDR3 totals 12 residues. CDR3 in amino acids: CASSARTGSLFF. The CDR3 DNA sequence: TGTGCCAGCAGTGCCCGGACAGGGTCATTGTTTTTT.